This T cell receptor (beta chain) originates from a study of regulatory T cells in long-lasting Graves disease. Study-wide results and caveats: Patients whose Graves' disease persisted exhibited lower TCR diversity than those newly diagnosed.

TCR beta libraries were built with iRepertoire HTBI primers and Arm-PCR of CDR3 regions. TCRdb passed the multiplex PCR reads through MiXCR, listing each CDR3 protein once. The sample holds 530,000 or so distinct CDR3 sequences; approximately 16% are singletons and the top ten take about 12%. As to time point: newly diagnosed GD, antithyroid drugs for less than 3 months. RNA isolated from PBMCs was used to make the TCR library. Worth noting for this clonotype: The antigen remains undetermined.

Losses at the gene ends were 6 bases for V and 2 bases for J; bases not matched to a gene: 3. Germline CDR1 is SQVTM and CDR2 is ANQGSEA. The CDR3 spans 14 residues. Another study also made use of these data, one on T cells in Graves' hyperthyroidism and ophthalmopathy. From that paper: The HTBI set primed first-round TCR CDR3 RT-PCR. Blood held most thyroid clonotypes expanded above 0.001 frequency.

Sequenced material: peripheral blood mononuclear cells (PBMCs), taken at new diagnosis, from a patient treated with antithyroid drugs. The J gene is TRBJ2-6, the V gene TRBV29-1; TRBD1 agrees at 8 bases. This TCR derives from a man aged 18 to 29 with Graves disease. The CDR3 nucleotides read TGCAGCGTCGAGACAGGGGCTGGGGCCAACGTCCTGACTTTC. It translates to CSVETGAGANVLTF.